The TCR beta chain described here comes from a study of glioma-infiltrating T cells after dendritic cell vaccination. Study-wide context: Between about 2002 and 2013, patients got autologous tumor lysate-pulsed dendritic cell vaccines.

The sample's time point: after dendritic cell vaccination, including at tumor progression/relapse. Patients had residual fresh-frozen tumor tissue and more than two years of survival data. Clones were sequenced by immunoSEQ multiplex PCR, and TCRdb holds only the in-frame ones, with some missing. The sample lists 20,000 or so clones; 89% were seen once. The CDR3 has 12 residues. Per germline, CDR1 MNHEY and CDR2 SVGAGI. V was pared by 7 bases and J by 8 bases, with 7 bases of the junction left unmatched. The sequencing here drew on blood, taken after dendritic cell vaccination. This receptor was taken from a human donor with glioblastoma. This rearrangement joins TRBV6-5 to TRBJ1-1; 7 positions match TRBD1. The CDR3 sequence is CASIVGGQEAFF. The CDR3 DNA sequence: TGTGCCAGCATCGTGGGGGGACAGGAAGCTTTCTTT.